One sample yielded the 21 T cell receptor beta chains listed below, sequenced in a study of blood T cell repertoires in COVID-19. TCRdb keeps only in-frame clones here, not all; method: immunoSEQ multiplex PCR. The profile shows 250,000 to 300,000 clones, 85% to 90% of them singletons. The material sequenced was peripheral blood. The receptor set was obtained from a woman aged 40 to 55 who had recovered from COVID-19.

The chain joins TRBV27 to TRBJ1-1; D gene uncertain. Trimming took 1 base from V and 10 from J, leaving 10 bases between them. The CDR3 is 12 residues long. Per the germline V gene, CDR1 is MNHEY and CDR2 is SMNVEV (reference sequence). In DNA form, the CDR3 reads TGTGCCAGCAGTTTATTTGGGCCCGTAGCTTTCTTT. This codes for CASSLFGPVAFF.

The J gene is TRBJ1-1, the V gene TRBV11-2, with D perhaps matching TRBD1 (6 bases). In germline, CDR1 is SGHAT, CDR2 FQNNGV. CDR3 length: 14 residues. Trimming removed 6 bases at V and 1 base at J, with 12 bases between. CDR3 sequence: CASSSRGGNTEAFF. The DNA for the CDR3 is TGTGCCAGCAGTTCCAGGGGTGGGAACACTGAAGCTTTCTTT.

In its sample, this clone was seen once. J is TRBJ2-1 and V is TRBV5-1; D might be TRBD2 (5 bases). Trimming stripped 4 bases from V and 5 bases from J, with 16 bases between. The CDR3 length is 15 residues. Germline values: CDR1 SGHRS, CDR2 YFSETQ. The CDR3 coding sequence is TGCGCCAGCAGCCCCCCCGCGGGTCTGCACAATGAGCAGTTCTTC. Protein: CASSPPAGLHNEQFF.

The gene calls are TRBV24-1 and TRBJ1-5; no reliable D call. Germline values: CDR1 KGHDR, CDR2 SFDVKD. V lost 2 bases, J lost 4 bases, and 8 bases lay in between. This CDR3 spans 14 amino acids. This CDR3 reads CATSDSSGNQPQHF. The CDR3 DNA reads TGTGCCACCAGTGATTCCAGCGGGAATCAGCCCCAGCATTTT.

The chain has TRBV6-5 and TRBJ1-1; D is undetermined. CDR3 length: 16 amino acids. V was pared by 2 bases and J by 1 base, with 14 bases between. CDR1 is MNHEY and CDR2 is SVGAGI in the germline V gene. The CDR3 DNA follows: TGTGCCAGCAGTTACCAAATTGGGCGACGGAACACTGAAGCTTTCTTT. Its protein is CASSYQIGRRNTEAFF.

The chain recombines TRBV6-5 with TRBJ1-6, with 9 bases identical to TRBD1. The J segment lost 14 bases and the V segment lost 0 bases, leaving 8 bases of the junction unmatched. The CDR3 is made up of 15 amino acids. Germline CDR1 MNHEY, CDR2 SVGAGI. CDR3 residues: CASSYSGTGTRTLHF. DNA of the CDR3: TGTGCCAGCAGTTACTCTGGGACAGGGACGAGAACCCTCCACTTT.

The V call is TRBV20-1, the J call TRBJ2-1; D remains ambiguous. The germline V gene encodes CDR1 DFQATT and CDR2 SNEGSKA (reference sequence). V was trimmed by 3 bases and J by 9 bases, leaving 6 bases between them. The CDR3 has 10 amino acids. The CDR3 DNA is TGCAGTGCTAGGAGGAGTGAGCAGTTCTTC. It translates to CSARRSEQFF.

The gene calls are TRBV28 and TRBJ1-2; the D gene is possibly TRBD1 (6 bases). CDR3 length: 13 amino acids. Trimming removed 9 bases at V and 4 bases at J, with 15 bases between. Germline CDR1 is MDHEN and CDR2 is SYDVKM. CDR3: CASGQPALYGYTF. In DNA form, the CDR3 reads TGTGCCAGTGGACAGCCCGCCCTCTATGGCTACACCTTC.

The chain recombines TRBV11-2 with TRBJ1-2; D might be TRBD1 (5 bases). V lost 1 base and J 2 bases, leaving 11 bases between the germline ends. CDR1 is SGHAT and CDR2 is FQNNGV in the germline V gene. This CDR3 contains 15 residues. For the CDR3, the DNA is TGTGCCAGCAGCTTAGGGGCGGGGGTGAACTATGGCTACACCTTC. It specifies CASSLGAGVNYGYTF.

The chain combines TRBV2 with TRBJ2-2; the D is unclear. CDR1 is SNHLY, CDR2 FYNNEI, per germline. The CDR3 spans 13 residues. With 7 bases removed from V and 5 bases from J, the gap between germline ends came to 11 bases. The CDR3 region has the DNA TGTGCCAGCAAAGAGGTGTCTACCGGGGAGCTGTTTTTT. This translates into CASKEVSTGELFF.

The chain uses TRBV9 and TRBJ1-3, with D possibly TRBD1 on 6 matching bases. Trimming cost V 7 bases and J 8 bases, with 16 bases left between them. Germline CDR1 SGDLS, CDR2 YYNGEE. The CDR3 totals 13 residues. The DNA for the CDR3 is TGTGCCAGCTCGGTTGGGGGCCTGGACACCATATATTTT. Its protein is CASSVGGLDTIYF.

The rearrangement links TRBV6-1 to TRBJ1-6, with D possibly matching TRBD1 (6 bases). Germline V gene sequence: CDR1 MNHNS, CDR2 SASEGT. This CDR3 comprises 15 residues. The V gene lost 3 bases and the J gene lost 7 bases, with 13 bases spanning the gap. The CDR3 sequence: CASSDGQGPNSPLHF. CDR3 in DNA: TGTGCCAGCAGTGATGGGCAGGGGCCAAATTCACCCCTCCACTTT.

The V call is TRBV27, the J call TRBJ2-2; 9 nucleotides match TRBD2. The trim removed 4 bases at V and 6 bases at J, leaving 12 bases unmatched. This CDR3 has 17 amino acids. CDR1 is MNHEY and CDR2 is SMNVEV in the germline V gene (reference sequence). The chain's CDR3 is CASSSLIIAGAPGELFF. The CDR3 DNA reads TGTGCCAGCAGTTCACTCATAATAGCGGGGGCCCCCGGGGAGCTGTTTTTT.

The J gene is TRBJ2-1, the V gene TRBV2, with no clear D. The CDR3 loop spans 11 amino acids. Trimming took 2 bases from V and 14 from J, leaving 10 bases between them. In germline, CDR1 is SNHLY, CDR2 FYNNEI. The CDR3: CASSESAAKFF. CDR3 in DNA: TGTGCCAGCAGTGAAAGCGCAGCCAAGTTCTTC.

CDR3 coding DNA: TGTGCCAGCAGCGTAGGGGCAGGGGAGGGAGAAAAACTGTTTTTT. It codes for CASSVGAGEGEKLFF. This chain connects TRBV9 to TRBJ1-4; possible D gene TRBD1, 6 bases. CDR3 length: 15 residues. Germline CDR1 is SGDLS and CDR2 is YYNGEE. The V end was cut by 0 bases, the J end by 8 bases, with 14 bases between. The whole variable domain, filled in from reference TRBV9 and TRBJ1-4, reads DSGVTQTPKHLITATGQRVTLRCSPRSGDLSVYWYQQSLDQGLQFLIQYYNGEERAKGNILERFSAQQFPDLHSELNLSSLELGDSALYFCASSVGAGEGEKLFFGSGTQLSVL.

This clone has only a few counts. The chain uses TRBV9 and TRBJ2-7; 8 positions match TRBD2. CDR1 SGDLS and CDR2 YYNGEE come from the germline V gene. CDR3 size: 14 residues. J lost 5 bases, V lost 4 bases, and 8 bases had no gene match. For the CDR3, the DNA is TGTGCCAGCAGCTCCATAACTAGCGGCCACGAGCAGTACTTC. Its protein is CASSSITSGHEQYF.

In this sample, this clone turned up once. CDR3 sequence reads: CASSQDERTEQFF. CDR3 nucleotide sequence: TGCGCCAGCAGCCAAGATGAAAGGACAGAGCAGTTCTTC. This sequence joins TRBV4-1 and TRBJ2-1; the D gene is possibly TRBD1 (5 bases). The V end was cut by 0 bases, the J end by 10 bases, with 10 bases between. This CDR3 is 13 amino acids long. CDR1 is MGHRA and CDR2 is YSYEKL in the germline V gene.

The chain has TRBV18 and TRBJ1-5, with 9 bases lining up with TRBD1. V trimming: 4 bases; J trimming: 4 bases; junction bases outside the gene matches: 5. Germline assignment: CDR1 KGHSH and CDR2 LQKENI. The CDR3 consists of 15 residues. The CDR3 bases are TGTGCCAGCTCACACGACAGGGGGTATAATCAGCCCCAGCATTTT. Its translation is CASSHDRGYNQPQHF.

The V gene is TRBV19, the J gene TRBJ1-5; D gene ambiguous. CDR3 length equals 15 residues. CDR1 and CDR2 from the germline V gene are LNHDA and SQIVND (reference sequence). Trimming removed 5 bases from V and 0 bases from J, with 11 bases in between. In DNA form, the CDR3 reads TGTGCCAGTAGTCGGAGGGTCTTTAGCAATCAGCCCCAGCATTTT. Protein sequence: CASSRRVFSNQPQHF.

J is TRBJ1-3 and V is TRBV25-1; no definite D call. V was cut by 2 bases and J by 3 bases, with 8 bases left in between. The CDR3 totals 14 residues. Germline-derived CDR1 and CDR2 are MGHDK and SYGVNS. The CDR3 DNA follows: TGTGCCAGCAGTGAAGTTGGAGATGGAAACACCATATATTTT. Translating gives CASSEVGDGNTIYF.

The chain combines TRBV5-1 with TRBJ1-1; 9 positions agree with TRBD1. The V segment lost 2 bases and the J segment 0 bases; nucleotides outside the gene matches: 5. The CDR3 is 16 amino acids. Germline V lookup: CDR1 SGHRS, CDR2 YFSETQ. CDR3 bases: TGCGCCAGCAGCTTCCGGGACAGGGTCATGAACACTGAAGCTTTCTTT. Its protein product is CASSFRDRVMNTEAFF.